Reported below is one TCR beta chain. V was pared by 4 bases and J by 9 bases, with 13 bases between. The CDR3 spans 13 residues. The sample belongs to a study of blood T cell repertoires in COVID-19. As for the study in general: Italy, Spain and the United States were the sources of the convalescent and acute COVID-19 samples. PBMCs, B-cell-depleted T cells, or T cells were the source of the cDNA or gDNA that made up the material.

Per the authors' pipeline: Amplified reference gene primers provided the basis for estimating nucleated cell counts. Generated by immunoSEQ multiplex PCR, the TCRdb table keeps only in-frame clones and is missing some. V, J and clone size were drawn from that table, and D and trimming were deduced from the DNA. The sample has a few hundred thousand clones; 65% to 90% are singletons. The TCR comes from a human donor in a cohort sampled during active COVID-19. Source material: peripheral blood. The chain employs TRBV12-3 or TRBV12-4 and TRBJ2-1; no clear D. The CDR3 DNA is TGTGCCAGCAGTTCCGACTCTGGCAGTGAGCAGTTCTTC. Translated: CASSSDSGSEQFF.